Listed here is a single T cell receptor beta chain. It may be a read error: a sequence one base away is much more abundant. The data were taken from a study of shared clonotypes between healthy human individuals. Study context: Those who served as donors were two women and a few men between the ages of 18 and 49.

Germline V gene sequence: CDR1 SEHNR, CDR2 FQNEAQ (reference sequence). CDR3 length: 15 residues. J lost 1 base, V lost 5 bases, and 4 bases had no gene match. Each subset's genomic DNA was shared equally among a number of immunoSEQ plates. Profiled with immunoSEQ multiplex PCR; TCRdb holds only in-frame clones, not every one. The sample lists about 1.1 million clones, about 84% occurring once. This rearrangement joins TRBV7-9 to TRBJ1-1, with 10 bases identical to TRBD1. The sample consisted of memory CD4+ T cells from PBMCs. As to subset: CD45RA-negative fraction. This clonotype was sampled from a man aged 18-30 years in good health. Some clones in this sample may be carry-over from other donors' samples. CDR3 protein: CASSDRDRGNTEAFF. In DNA, the CDR3 is TGTGCCAGCAGCGACCGGGACAGGGGGAACACTGAAGCTTTCTTT.